This T cell receptor (beta chain) derives from a study of T cell responses to AZD1222 COVID-19 vaccine. Findings and limits, study-wide: Spike-specific TCR depth and breadth grew after two AZD1222 doses.

Germline assignment: CDR1 LNHNV and CDR2 YYDKDF (reference sequence). Trimming left V 5 bases short and J 7 bases short, with 21 bases between. The length of the CDR3 is 15 residues. This clone was picked up a small number of times. Its specificity is unknown. The table came from immunoSEQ multiplex PCR; TCRdb's copy has only in-frame clones and leaves some out. The repertoire holds approximately 140,000 clones, with just over 90% as singletons. The clonotype originates from an adult in good health. Sequenced here: peripheral blood, sampled on day 0 of AZD1222 vaccination. This chain joins TRBV15 and TRBJ2-7; D is perhaps TRBD2 (6 bases). CDR3 sequence reads: CATSGGSAGQGEQYF. CDR3 DNA: TGTGCCACCAGCGGGGGATCAGCGGGCCAAGGAGAGCAGTACTTC.